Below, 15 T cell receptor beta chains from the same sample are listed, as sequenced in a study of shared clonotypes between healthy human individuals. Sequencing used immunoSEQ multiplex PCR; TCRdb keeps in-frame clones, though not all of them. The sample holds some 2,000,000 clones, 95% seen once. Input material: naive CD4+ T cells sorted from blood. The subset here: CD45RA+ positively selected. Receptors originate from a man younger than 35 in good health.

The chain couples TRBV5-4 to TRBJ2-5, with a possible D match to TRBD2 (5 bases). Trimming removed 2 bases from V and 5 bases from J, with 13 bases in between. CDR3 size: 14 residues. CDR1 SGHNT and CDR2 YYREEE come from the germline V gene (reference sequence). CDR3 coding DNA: TGTGCCAGCAGCTTTTATTGGCGGGCGGAGACCCAGTACTTC. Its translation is CASSFYWRAETQYF.

The CDR3: CASSRTGTQQETQYF. The DNA for the CDR3 is TGCGCCAGCAGTAGGACCGGGACTCAACAAGAGACCCAGTACTTC. The rearrangement joins TRBV5-1 to TRBJ2-5; D perhaps matches TRBD2 (6 bases). This CDR3 is built from 15 residues. Trimming removed 5 bases at V and 2 bases at J, with 16 bases between. The germline V gene has CDR1 SGHRS and CDR2 YFSETQ.

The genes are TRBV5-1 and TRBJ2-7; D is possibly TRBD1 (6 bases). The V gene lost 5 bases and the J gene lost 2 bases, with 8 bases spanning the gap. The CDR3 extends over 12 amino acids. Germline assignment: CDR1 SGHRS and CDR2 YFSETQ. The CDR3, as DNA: TGCGCCAGCAGACAGGGTGCCTACGAGCAGTACTTC. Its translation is CASRQGAYEQYF.

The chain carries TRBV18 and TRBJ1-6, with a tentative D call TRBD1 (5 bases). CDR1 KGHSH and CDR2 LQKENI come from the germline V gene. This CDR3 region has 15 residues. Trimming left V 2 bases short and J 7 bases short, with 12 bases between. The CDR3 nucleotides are TGTGCCAGCTCACCAGTTCAGGGTCGGAATTCACCCCTCCACTTT. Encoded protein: CASSPVQGRNSPLHF.

The CDR3 nucleotides read TGTGCCAGTAGTACGACTAGCCGCACAGATACGCAGTATTTT. Its translation: CASSTTSRTDTQYF. This chain links TRBV19 with TRBJ2-3, with TRBD2 matching over 7 bases. The CDR3 runs to 14 residues. CDR1 is LNHDA, CDR2 SQIVND, per germline (reference sequence). V lost 4 bases and J lost 1; bases outside the gene matches: 2.

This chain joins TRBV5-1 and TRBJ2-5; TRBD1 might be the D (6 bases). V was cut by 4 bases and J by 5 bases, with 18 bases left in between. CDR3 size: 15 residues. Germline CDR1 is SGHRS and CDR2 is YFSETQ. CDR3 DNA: TGCGCCAGCAGCGGGCCGGCGGCAGGGGAGGAGACCCAGTACTTC. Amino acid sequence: CASSGPAAGEETQYF.

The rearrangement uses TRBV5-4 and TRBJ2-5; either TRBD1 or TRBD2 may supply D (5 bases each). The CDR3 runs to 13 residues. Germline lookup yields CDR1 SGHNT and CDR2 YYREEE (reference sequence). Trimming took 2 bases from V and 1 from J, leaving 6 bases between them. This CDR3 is CASSFGGQETQYF. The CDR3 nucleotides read TGTGCCAGCAGCTTTGGGGGCCAAGAGACCCAGTACTTC.

The CDR3 protein is CASSRGVDEKLFF. In DNA, the CDR3 is TGTGCCAGCAGTAGGGGCGTCGATGAAAAACTGTTTTTT. This chain connects TRBV7-2 to TRBJ1-4, with D possibly being TRBD1 (5 bases). The CDR3 is 13 residues long. Trimming cost V 6 bases and J 6 bases, with 11 bases left between them. Germline V gene lookup returns CDR1 SGHTA and CDR2 FQGNSA.

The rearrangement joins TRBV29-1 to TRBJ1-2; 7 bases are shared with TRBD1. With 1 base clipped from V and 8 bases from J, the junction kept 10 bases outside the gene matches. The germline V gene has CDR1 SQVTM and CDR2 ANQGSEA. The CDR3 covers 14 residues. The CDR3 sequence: CSVEVVRGTEGYTF. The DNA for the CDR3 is TGCAGCGTTGAAGTGGTCAGGGGGACGGAGGGCTACACCTTC.

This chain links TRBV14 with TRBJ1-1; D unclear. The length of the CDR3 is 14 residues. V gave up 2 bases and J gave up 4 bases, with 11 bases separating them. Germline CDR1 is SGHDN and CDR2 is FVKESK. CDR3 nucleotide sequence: TGTGCCAGCAGCCAAAGAGTCGGTAGCACTGAAGCTTTCTTT. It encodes CASSQRVGSTEAFF.

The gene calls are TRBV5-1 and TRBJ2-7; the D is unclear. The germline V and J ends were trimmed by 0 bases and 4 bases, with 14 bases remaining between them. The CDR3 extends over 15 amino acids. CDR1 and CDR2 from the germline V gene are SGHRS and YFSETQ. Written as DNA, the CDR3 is TGCGCCAGCAGCTTGGGTATGGGAAGTATTTACGAGCAGTACTTC. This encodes CASSLGMGSIYEQYF.

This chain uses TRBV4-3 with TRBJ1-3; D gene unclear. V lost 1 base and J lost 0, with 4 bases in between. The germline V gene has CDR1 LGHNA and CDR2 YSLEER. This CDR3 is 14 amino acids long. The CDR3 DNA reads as TGCGCCAGCAGCCAAGGGGCCTCTGGAAACACCATATATTTT. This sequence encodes CASSQGASGNTIYF.

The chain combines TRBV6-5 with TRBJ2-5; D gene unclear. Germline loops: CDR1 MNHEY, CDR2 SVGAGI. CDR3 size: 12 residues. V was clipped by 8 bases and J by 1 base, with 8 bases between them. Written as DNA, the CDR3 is TGTGCCAGCGCCCTCCTCCAAGAGACCCAGTACTTC. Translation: CASALLQETQYF.

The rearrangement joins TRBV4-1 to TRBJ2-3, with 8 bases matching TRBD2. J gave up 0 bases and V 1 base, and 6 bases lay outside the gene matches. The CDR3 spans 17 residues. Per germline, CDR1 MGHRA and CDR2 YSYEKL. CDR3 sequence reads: CASSQASGGASTDTQYF. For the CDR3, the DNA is TGCGCCAGCAGCCAAGCGAGCGGGGGAGCTAGCACAGATACGCAGTATTTT.

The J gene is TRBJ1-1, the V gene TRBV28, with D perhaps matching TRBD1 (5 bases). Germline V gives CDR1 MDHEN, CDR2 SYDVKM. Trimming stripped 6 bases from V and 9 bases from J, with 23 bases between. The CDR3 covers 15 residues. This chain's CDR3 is CASSTSGGKVRKAFF. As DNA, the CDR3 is TGTGCCAGCAGCACCAGCGGGGGGAAGGTGCGGAAAGCTTTCTTT. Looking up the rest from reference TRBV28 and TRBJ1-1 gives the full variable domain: DVKVTQSSRYLVKRTGEKVFLECVQDMDHENMFWYRQDPGLGLRLIYFSYDVKMKEKGDIPEGYSVSREKKERFSLILESASTNQTSMYLCASSTSGGKVRKAFFGQGTRLTVV.